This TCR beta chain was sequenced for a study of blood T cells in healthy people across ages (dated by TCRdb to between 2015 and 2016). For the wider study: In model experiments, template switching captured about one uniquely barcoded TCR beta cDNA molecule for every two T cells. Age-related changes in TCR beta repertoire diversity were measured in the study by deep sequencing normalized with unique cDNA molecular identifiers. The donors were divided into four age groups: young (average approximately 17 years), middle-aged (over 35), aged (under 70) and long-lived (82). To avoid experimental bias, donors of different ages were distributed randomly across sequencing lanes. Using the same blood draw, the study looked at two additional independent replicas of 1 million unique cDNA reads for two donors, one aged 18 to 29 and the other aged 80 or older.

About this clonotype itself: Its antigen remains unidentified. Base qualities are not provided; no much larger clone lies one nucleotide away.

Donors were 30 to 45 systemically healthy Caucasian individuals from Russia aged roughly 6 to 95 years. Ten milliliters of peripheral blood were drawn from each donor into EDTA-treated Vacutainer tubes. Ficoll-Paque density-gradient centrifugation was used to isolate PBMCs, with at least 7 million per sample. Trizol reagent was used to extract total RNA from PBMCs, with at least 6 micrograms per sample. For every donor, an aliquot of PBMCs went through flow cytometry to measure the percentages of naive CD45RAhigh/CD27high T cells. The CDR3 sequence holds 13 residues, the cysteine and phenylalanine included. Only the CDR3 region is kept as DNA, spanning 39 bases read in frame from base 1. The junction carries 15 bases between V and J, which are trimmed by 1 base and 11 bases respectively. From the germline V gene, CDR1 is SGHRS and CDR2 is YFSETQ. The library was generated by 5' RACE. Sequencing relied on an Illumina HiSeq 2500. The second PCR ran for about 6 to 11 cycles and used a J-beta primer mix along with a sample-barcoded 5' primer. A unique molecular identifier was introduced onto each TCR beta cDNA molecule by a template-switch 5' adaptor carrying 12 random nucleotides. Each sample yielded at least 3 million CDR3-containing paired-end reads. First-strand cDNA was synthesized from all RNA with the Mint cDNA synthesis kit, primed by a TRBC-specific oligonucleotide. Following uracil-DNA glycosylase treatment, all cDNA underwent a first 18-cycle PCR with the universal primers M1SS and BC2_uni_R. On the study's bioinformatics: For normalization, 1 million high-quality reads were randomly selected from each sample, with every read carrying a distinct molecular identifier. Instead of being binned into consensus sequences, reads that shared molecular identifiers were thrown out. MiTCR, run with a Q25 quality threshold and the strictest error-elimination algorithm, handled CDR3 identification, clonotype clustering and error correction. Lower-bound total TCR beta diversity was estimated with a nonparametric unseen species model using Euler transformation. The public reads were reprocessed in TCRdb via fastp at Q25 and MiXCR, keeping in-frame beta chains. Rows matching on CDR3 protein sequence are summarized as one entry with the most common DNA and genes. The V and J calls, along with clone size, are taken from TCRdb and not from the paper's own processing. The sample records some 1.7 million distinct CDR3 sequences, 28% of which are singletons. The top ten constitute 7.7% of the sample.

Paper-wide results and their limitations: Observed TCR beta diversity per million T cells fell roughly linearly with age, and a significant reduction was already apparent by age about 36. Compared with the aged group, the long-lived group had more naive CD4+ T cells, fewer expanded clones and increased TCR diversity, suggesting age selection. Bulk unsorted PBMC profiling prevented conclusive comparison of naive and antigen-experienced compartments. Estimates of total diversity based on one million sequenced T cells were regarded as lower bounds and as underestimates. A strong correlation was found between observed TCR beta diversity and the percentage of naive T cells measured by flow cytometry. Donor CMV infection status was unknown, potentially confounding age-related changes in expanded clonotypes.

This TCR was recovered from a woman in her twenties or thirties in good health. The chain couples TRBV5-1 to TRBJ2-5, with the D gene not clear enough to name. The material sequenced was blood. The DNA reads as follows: TGCGCCAGCAGCTTGACCCCCGGTAAGGAGCAGTACTTC. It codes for CASSLTPGKEQYF.